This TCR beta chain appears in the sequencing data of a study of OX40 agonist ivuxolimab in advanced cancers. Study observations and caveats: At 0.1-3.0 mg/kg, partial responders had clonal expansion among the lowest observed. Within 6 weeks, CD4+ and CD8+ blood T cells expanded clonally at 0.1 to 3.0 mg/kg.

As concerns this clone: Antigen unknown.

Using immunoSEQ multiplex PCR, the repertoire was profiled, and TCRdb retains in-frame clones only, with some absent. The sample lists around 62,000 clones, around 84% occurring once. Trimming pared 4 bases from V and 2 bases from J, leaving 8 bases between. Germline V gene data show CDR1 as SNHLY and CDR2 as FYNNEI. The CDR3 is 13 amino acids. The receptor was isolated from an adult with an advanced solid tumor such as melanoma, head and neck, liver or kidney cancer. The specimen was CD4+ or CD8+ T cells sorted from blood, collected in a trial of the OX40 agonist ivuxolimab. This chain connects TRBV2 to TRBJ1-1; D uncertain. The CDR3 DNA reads TGTGCCAGCAGTGCCGAATTTAACACTGAAGCTTTCTTT. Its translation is CASSAEFNTEAFF.